This T cell receptor beta chain appears in the sequencing data of a study of T cell repertoires in ileal Crohn's disease. At the level of the study: Median disease duration was about 8.5 years; 35% smoked at surgery.

V was trimmed by 2 bases and J by 0 bases, leaving 14 bases between them. Per germline, CDR1 SGHTA and CDR2 FQGNSA. This CDR3 contains 16 residues. Roughly 470 nanograms of biopsy DNA per sample underwent TCRB immunosequencing. The table came from immunoSEQ multiplex PCR; TCRdb's copy has only in-frame clones and leaves some out. Of fewer than 15,000 clones in the sample, roughly 80% were seen once. Time point denoted: neoterminal ileum biopsy at postoperative endoscopy, about 6 months after surgery. V usage is TRBV7-2 and J usage is TRBJ2-7; no reliable D call. Input material: ileal tissue. The receptor comes from an adult with Crohn's disease. CDR3 sequence: CASSLNAKRSSYEQYF. CDR3 bases: TGTGCCAGCAGCTTAAACGCGAAGAGGAGCTCCTACGAGCAGTACTTC.